These 30 T cell receptor beta chains were all obtained from the same sample, sequenced in a study of T cell repertoires in ileal Crohn's disease. Using immunoSEQ multiplex PCR, the repertoire was profiled, and TCRdb retains in-frame clones only, with some absent. This table has 800 to 1,000 clones, 88% appearing once. The sample comprised ileal tissue. These receptors all stem from an adult with Crohn's disease.

The gene calls are TRBV6-6 and TRBJ2-3; 15 bases fit TRBD2. Looked up from germline, CDR1 is MNHNY and CDR2 is SVGAGI (reference sequence). The CDR3 spans 16 residues. After removal of 6 bases from V and 4 bases from J, the junction contained 5 bases not matched to a gene. CDR3 loop: CASSRGLAGGPDTQYF. The CDR3 DNA is TGTGCCAGCAGCCGCGGACTAGCGGGAGGGCCAGATACGCAGTATTTT.

The chain recombines TRBV28 with TRBJ2-4; D might be TRBD1 (6 bases). Between the trimmed V and J ends, which lost 6 bases and 1 base, there was a span of 13 bases. The CDR3 totals 15 residues. The germline V gene has CDR1 MDHEN and CDR2 SYDVKM. CDR3 amino acids: CASRPTGLAKNIQYF. Written as DNA, the CDR3 is TGTGCCAGCAGACCTACAGGGCTGGCCAAAAACATTCAGTACTTC.

The genes are TRBV6-1 and TRBJ2-1; tentatively, D is TRBD2 (5 bases). Trimming removed 8 bases at V and 0 bases at J, with 14 bases between. CDR1 is MNHNS, CDR2 SASEGT, per germline. The CDR3 loop spans 15 amino acids. CDR3 DNA: TGTGCCAGCGACCACGGGATGGGCTCCTACAATGAGCAGTTCTTC. It codes for CASDHGMGSYNEQFF.

The CDR3 DNA is TGTGCCAGTAGTGCCGGACTAGCGGGAGGCTACGAGCAGTACTTC. It is translated as CASSAGLAGGYEQYF. The V gene is TRBV19, the J gene TRBJ2-7, with TRBD2 identical over 14 bases. Germline CDR1 LNHDA, CDR2 SQIVND (reference sequence). The CDR3 sequence is 15 residues long. J lost 3 bases, V lost 5 bases, and 3 bases had no gene match.

The chain couples TRBV6-1 to TRBJ2-1, with D maybe TRBD2 (6 bases). The germline gives CDR1 MNHNS, CDR2 SASEGT. Trimming pared 0 bases from V and 0 bases from J, leaving 6 bases between. The CDR3 totals 15 residues. The CDR3 reads CASSEAAGSYNEQFF. For the CDR3, the DNA is TGTGCCAGCAGTGAAGCAGCGGGCTCCTACAATGAGCAGTTCTTC.

The chain links TRBV6-6 to TRBJ1-1, with a possible D match to TRBD1 (6 bases). V shed 2 bases and J shed 1 base, with 8 bases lying between them. Germline lookup yields CDR1 MNHNY and CDR2 SVGAGI (reference sequence). There are 14 residues in the CDR3. The CDR3 spells CASSYGGENTEAFF. The CDR3 DNA reads as TGTGCCAGCAGTTACGGGGGCGAGAACACTGAAGCTTTCTTT.

The gene calls are TRBV5-4 and TRBJ2-7, with 7 bases lining up with TRBD2. This CDR3 has 13 residues. The V gene end was trimmed by 0 bases and the J gene end by 7 bases; junction bases not matched to a gene: 4. Germline-derived CDR1 and CDR2 are SGHNT and YYREEE (reference sequence). The CDR3 is CASSLAPGGEQYF. CDR3 DNA: TGTGCCAGCAGCTTGGCCCCGGGAGGAGAGCAGTACTTC.

The gene calls are TRBV19 and TRBJ1-4, with 7 bases identical to TRBD1. The CDR3 is 15 amino acids. V lost 4 bases and J lost 5; bases outside the gene matches: 7. Germline CDR1 is LNHDA and CDR2 is SQIVND (reference sequence). CDR3 in DNA: TGTGCCAGTAGTACACGGGACAGCCAAAATGAAAAACTGTTTTTT. Translated: CASSTRDSQNEKLFF. The full variable domain, in which reference TRBV19 and TRBJ1-4 provide the parts outside the CDR3, is DGGITQSPKYLFRKEGQNVTLSCEQNLNHDAMYWYRQDPGQGLRLIYYSQIVNDFQKGDIAEGYSVSREKKESFPLTVTSAQKNPTAFYLCASSTRDSQNEKLFFGSGTQLSVL.

The chain is built from TRBV6-5 and TRBJ1-1; TRBD1 might be the D (6 bases). This CDR3 spans 13 amino acids. Germline V CDR1 and CDR2: MNHEY, SVGAGI. The germline V and J ends were trimmed by 6 bases and 2 bases, with 10 bases remaining between them. CDR3 in DNA: TGTGCCAGCAGATCGGACAGTAACACTGAAGCTTTCTTT. It is translated as CASRSDSNTEAFF.

This clone occurred a few times. The chain couples TRBV6-5 to TRBJ1-2; a weak D match, TRBD1 (5 bases). The germline V gene encodes CDR1 MNHEY and CDR2 SVGAGI. Trimming removed 2 bases at V and 1 base at J, with 5 bases between. This CDR3 spans 13 amino acids. In DNA, the CDR3 is TGTGCCAGCAGTTACGACAGTAACTATGGCTACACCTTC. Translated, it gives CASSYDSNYGYTF.

This clone was detected a few times. This chain joins TRBV5-6 and TRBJ1-2; 8 nucleotides match TRBD1. The CDR3 has 14 amino acids. V lost 5 bases, J lost 4 bases, and 7 bases stayed unmatched. In germline, CDR1 is SGHDT, CDR2 YYEEEE. Written as DNA, the CDR3 is TGTGCCAGCAGTTCGGACAGGGCCTCCTATGGCTACACCTTC. This gives the protein CASSSDRASYGYTF.

This clone was seen only a few times. The J gene is TRBJ1-4, the V gene TRBV28, with D unresolved. Trimming took 6 bases from V and 8 from J, leaving 19 bases between them. This CDR3 spans 15 amino acids. CDR1 is MDHEN, CDR2 SYDVKM, per germline. The CDR3 bases are TGTGCCAGCAGACCGGGTTCCCTCACTGGGGAAAAACTGTTTTTT. It encodes CASRPGSLTGEKLFF. The complete variable domain, with remaining parts taken from reference TRBV28 and TRBJ1-4, reads DVKVTQSSRYLVKRTGEKVFLECVQDMDHENMFWYRQDPGLGLRLIYFSYDVKMKEKGDIPEGYSVSREKKERFSLILESASTNQTSMYLCASRPGSLTGEKLFFGSGTQLSVL.

This chain uses TRBV4-1 with TRBJ2-7, with a weak D call TRBD1 (5 bases). With 2 bases removed from V and 3 bases from J, the gap between germline ends came to 14 bases. This CDR3 contains 15 residues. From germline, CDR1 is MGHRA and CDR2 YSYEKL. CDR3 region: CASSQNQGIRYEQYF. In DNA, the CDR3 is TGCGCCAGCAGCCAAAACCAGGGAATACGCTACGAGCAGTACTTC.

This clone was detected only a few times. This chain connects TRBV19 to TRBJ2-7, with 11 bases lining up with TRBD2. Trimming took 0 bases from V and 0 from J; bases not matched to a gene: 22. From germline, CDR1 is LNHDA and CDR2 SQIVND (reference sequence). The length of the CDR3 is 23 residues. The CDR3 DNA reads TGTGCCAGTAGTATAGATCCCCCTCCCCGAGGCCCGGGTACTAGCGGGAGCTCCTACGAGCAGTACTTC. Its protein is CASSIDPPPRGPGTSGSSYEQYF.

This clone was picked up a small number of times. The rearrangement joins TRBV19 to TRBJ2-2; 14 positions agree with TRBD2. The V gene's germline CDR1 is LNHDA and CDR2 SQIVND (reference sequence). This CDR3 contains 16 residues. V was pared by 7 bases and J by 7 bases, with 8 bases of the junction left unmatched. This CDR3 reads CASTGTSGGRVGELFF. DNA for the CDR3: TGTGCCAGTACTGGGACTAGCGGGGGACGTGTCGGGGAGCTGTTTTTT.

The chain links TRBV5-1 to TRBJ1-1; TRBD1 matches at 7 bases. Germline CDR1 SGHRS, CDR2 YFSETQ. The ends lost 5 bases at V and 3 bases at J; junction bases unmatched: 10. The CDR3 has 15 amino acids. CDR3 nucleotides: TGCGCCAGCAGGTCCCGACAGGGCACGGACACTGAAGCTTTCTTT. Translated: CASRSRQGTDTEAFF.

The gene calls are TRBV5-1 and TRBJ2-3; 10 nucleotides align to TRBD2. Germline V gene lookup returns CDR1 SGHRS and CDR2 YFSETQ. Germline trimming cut 1 base from V and 7 bases from J; bases unmatched to any gene: 6. The CDR3 length is 15 residues. The CDR3 region has the DNA TGCGCCAGCAGCTTGACCTTAGCGGGAGGAAATACGCAGTATTTT. Its translation is CASSLTLAGGNTQYF.

This chain uses TRBV30 with TRBJ2-2, with unresolved D. Trimming left V 0 bases short and J 0 bases short, with 5 bases between. This CDR3 has 14 amino acids. Germline V CDR1 and CDR2: GTSNPN, SVGIG (reference sequence). Here the CDR3 reads CAWSVASNTGELFF. The CDR3 DNA reads TGTGCCTGGAGTGTAGCGTCGAACACCGGGGAGCTGTTTTTT.

This clone was observed once. The chain joins TRBV7-6 to TRBJ2-2; 10 nucleotides align to TRBD2. CDR3 length: 15 residues. Germline CDR1 SGHVS, CDR2 FNYEAQ. V was clipped by 5 bases and J by 6 bases; unmatched bases: 6. The CDR3 DNA sequence: TGTGCCAGCAGCCCAATAGCGGGAGGTTCCGGGGAGCTGTTTTTT. Amino acids: CASSPIAGGSGELFF.

The V and J genes are TRBV19 and TRBJ1-1; D is unresolved. CDR3 length equals 12 residues. Deletions cut 8 bases from V and 8 bases from J, with 15 bases between. The germline V gene has CDR1 LNHDA and CDR2 SQIVND (reference sequence). The CDR3 region is CASDGGGEEAFF. The CDR3 DNA follows: TGTGCCAGTGACGGAGGTGGAGAAGAAGCTTTCTTT. Using reference TRBV19 and TRBJ1-1 for the parts outside the CDR3, the full variable domain is DGGITQSPKYLFRKEGQNVTLSCEQNLNHDAMYWYRQDPGQGLRLIYYSQIVNDFQKGDIAEGYSVSREKKESFPLTVTSAQKNPTAFYLCASDGGGEEAFFGQGTRLTVV.

The genes are TRBV10-1 and TRBJ2-2; 7 bases are a match to TRBD2. V lost 6 bases to trimming and J lost 0 bases; unmatched junction nucleotides: 13. CDR3 length: 18 amino acids. Germline values: CDR1 WNHNN, CDR2 SYGVQD (reference sequence). CDR3 DNA: TGCGCCAGCAGCGACCCGTTCTGGGACTACACGAACACCGGGGAGCTGTTTTTT. Protein sequence: CASSDPFWDYTNTGELFF.

V gene TRBV4-2 combines with J gene TRBJ2-3; tentative D call: TRBD1 (6 bases). V was clipped by 2 bases and J by 3 bases, with 12 bases between them. The V gene's germline CDR1 is LGHNA and CDR2 YNFKEQ. The CDR3 covers 15 residues. The CDR3 loop is CASSQLGHQTDTQYF. For the CDR3, the DNA is TGTGCCAGCAGCCAATTGGGACACCAGACAGATACGCAGTATTTT.

The V gene is TRBV2, the J gene TRBJ2-1; 11 bases align to TRBD2. V shed 2 bases, J shed 3 bases, and the junction held 3 bases outside the gene matches. The CDR3 totals 16 residues. The V gene's germline CDR1 is SNHLY and CDR2 FYNNEI. The CDR3 DNA reads TGTGCCAGCAGTGAAACTAGCGGGAGTTACTACAATGAGCAGTTCTTC. Residues: CASSETSGSYYNEQFF.

This clone was seen a handful of times. This rearrangement joins TRBV5-4 to TRBJ1-5; D is uncertain. Germline loops: CDR1 SGHNT, CDR2 YYREEE (reference sequence). Trimming stripped 4 bases from V and 14 bases from J, with 19 bases between. The CDR3 covers 13 residues. The CDR3: CASSADLGRQEHF. CDR3 DNA sequence: TGTGCCAGCAGCGCCGACCTGGGCAGACAAGAGCATTTT.

This sequence joins TRBV7-2 and TRBJ2-7, with a tentative D call TRBD2 (7 bases). This CDR3 is 15 amino acids long. Per germline, CDR1 SGHTA and CDR2 FQGNSA. Trimming took off 4 bases at V and 3 bases at J, with 16 bases between the two ends. DNA of the CDR3: TGTGCCAGCAGCTATCAGGGAGGGGGGGGCTACGAGCAGTACTTC. It translates to CASSYQGGGGYEQYF.

This sequence joins TRBV4-1 and TRBJ1-4, with 9 positions matching TRBD1. Germline V CDR1 and CDR2: MGHRA, YSYEKL. This CDR3 is built from 17 residues. V dropped 3 bases and J dropped 5; count of bases not matched to a gene: 10. The CDR3 protein is CASSQDSTGTGNEKLFF. The CDR3 nucleotides are TGCGCCAGCAGCCAGGATTCAACCGGGACAGGGAATGAAAAACTGTTTTTT.

The chain joins TRBV5-8 to TRBJ2-4; maybe TRBD1 (6 bases). The CDR3 has 16 residues. From germline, CDR1 is SGHTS and CDR2 YDEGEE. Trimming cost V 4 bases and J 0 bases, with 14 bases left between them. The CDR3 bases are TGTGCCAGCAGCCCCGGGACATCCATAGCCAAAAACATTCAGTACTTC. Translated, it gives CASSPGTSIAKNIQYF.

This clone was counted a few times. This chain joins TRBV19 and TRBJ2-7, with 10 bases fitting TRBD2. With V trimmed by 3 bases and J by 6 bases, 5 bases remained unmatched. Germline CDR1 is LNHDA and CDR2 is SQIVND (reference sequence). The CDR3 has 14 residues. The CDR3 protein is CASSMLAGAREQYF. The CDR3 DNA is TGTGCCAGTAGTATGCTAGCGGGAGCTCGCGAGCAGTACTTC.

V gene TRBV25-1 combines with J gene TRBJ1-2; maybe TRBD1 (5 bases). Deletions cut 3 bases from V and 6 bases from J, with 8 bases between. From germline, CDR1 is MGHDK and CDR2 SYGVNS. This CDR3 spans 12 amino acids. CDR3 bases: TGTGCCAGCAGTGACAGGGTAGATGGCTACACCTTC. This codes for CASSDRVDGYTF.

This clone has a single count. V is TRBV7-2 and J is TRBJ2-2; tentatively, D is TRBD2 (5 bases). Germline loops: CDR1 SGHTA, CDR2 FQGNSA. The V gene lost 1 base and the J gene lost 6 bases, with 12 bases spanning the gap. The CDR3 is made up of 15 amino acids. In DNA, the CDR3 is TGTGCCAGCAGCTTAGTGGCTGTGGGAGCCGGGGAGCTGTTTTTT. This gives the protein CASSLVAVGAGELFF.